This T cell receptor beta chain stems from a study of shared clonotypes between healthy human individuals. Findings and caveats of the study: Sharing across four donors was highest in naive CD4 (around 5%) and lowest in memory CD8 (around 0.4%).

The authors distributed each subset's genomic DNA evenly over several immunoSEQ plates. Original analysis: ImmunoSEQ junction-only sequences lacked quality scores, so their filtering differed. TCRdb keeps only in-frame clones here, not all; method: immunoSEQ multiplex PCR. Clone size and V and J calls were adopted from that table, with D and trimming inferred from the DNA. The repertoire holds 2 million to 2.5 million clones, just under 95% seen once, with 0.37% in the top ten. The CDR3 length is 12 residues. The V gene lost 6 bases and the J gene lost 4 bases, with 9 bases spanning the gap. The germline V gene has CDR1 MNHEY and CDR2 SMNVEV (reference sequence). Subsets obtained from CD4+ cells comprised CD45RA+ naive and CD45RA-negative memory cells. About this clone itself: Its antigen is undetermined. Other DNA sequences within the sample encode an identical CDR3.

The chain combines TRBV27 with TRBJ1-1, with a weak D call TRBD1 (5 bases). The sample comprised naive CD4+ T cells from PBMCs. Subset here: CD45RA+ positively selected. The sequence was collected from a man aged 18 to 35 in good health. Some clones in this sample may be carry-over from other donors' samples. The CDR3 DNA reads TGTGCCAGCAGCAGGGTGGGCACTGAAGCTTTCTTT. Protein: CASSRVGTEAFF.